A selection of T cell receptor beta chains follows, all from one sample in a study of graft-versus-host responses after intestinal transplantation. Data came from immunoSEQ multiplex PCR; TCRdb stores just in-frame clones and leaves some out. The sample has about 17,000 clones, around 79% seen once. Source: ileum tissue, taken almost 470 days after intestinal transplant. The receptors stem from a human patient who received an intestinal transplant, so some T cells may come from the graft donor. Both conserved end residues are part of each CDR3. Each record gives: J gene, clone size, D gene, V gene, CDR3 protein, CDR3 DNA. The D gene is left open where the match is weak. Size is stated for part of the rows, as once, few or many counts, or as a class when the clone is expanded.

TRBJ2-2 | - | - | TRBV7-6 | CASSLGGAPGELFF | TGTGCCAGCAGCTTGGGGGGTGCCCCCGGGGAGCTGTTTTTT
TRBJ2-3 | - | - | TRBV5-6 | CASSPTLPTDTQYF | TGTGCCAGCAGCCCCACACTGCCCACAGATACGCAGTATTTT
TRBJ2-2 | - | - | TRBV9 | CASSVGGRLTGELFF | TGTGCCAGCAGCGTAGGGGGCCGATTGACCGGGGAGCTGTTTTTT
TRBJ2-7 | - | - | TRBV18 | CASSPPRASYEQYF | TGTGCCAGCTCACCCCCCAGGGCATCCTACGAGCAGTACTTC
TRBJ2-1 | once | TRBD1 | TRBV29-1 | CSVGTGHNEQFF | TGCAGCGTTGGGACAGGGCACAATGAGCAGTTCTTC
TRBJ2-2 | - | - | TRBV6-5 | CASSRQTTGELFF | TGTGCCAGCAGCCGACAAACCACCGGGGAGCTGTTTTTT
TRBJ2-1 | once | - | TRBV7-9 | CASSLAGGNEQFF | TGTGCCAGCAGCTTAGCTGGGGGAAATGAGCAGTTCTTC
TRBJ2-6 | - | - | TRBV7-7 | CASSSGSGANVLTF | TGTGCTAGCAGCTCCGGGTCGGGGGCCAACGTCCTGACTTTC
TRBJ1-3 | - | TRBD1 | TRBV4-1 | CASSQMRGQRASGNTIYF | TGCGCCAGCAGCCAGATGAGGGGACAGAGAGCCTCTGGAAACACCATATATTTT
TRBJ2-7 | - | - | TRBV2 | CASSEGNRAGEQYF | TGTGCCAGCAGTGAAGGGAACAGGGCCGGCGAGCAGTACTTC
TRBJ1-6 | - | - | TRBV6-6 | CASRIGTYNSPLHF | TGTGCCAGCAGGATAGGGACATACAATTCACCCCTCCACTTT
TRBJ1-1 | - | - | TRBV4-1 | CASSQDWGTEAFF | TGCGCCAGCAGCCAAGATTGGGGCACTGAAGCTTTCTTT
TRBJ2-1 | - | - | TRBV7-3 | CASSLTPGPYNEQFF | TGTGCCAGCAGCTTGACCCCGGGACCCTACAATGAGCAGTTCTTC
TRBJ2-5 | - | TRBD2 | TRBV4-2 | CASSQDYGGGQETQYF | TGTGCCAGCAGCCAAGATTATGGGGGGGGGCAAGAGACCCAGTACTTC
TRBJ2-5 | - | - | TRBV11-2 | CASSSLARGVEETQYF | TGTGCCAGCAGCTCCCTGGCGAGGGGGGTGGAAGAGACCCAGTACTTC
TRBJ2-5 | - | TRBD1 | TRBV18 | CASSPGTGGRETQYF | TGTGCCAGCTCACCGGGGACAGGGGGCCGGGAGACCCAGTACTTC
TRBJ1-3 | - | - | TRBV10-3 | CAISESQGTPPGNTIYF | TGTGCCATCAGTGAGTCGCAGGGGACACCGCCTGGAAACACCATATATTTT
TRBJ2-2 | - | - | TRBV13 | CASSLGLANTGELFF | TGTGCCAGCAGCTTAGGACTAGCAAACACCGGGGAGCTGTTTTTT
TRBJ2-7 | - | TRBD2 | TRBV4-1 | CASSQEEGAGGYEQYF | TGCGCCAGCAGCCAAGAAGAAGGAGCGGGGGGCTACGAGCAGTACTTC
TRBJ2-3 | - | TRBD2 | TRBV7-2 | CASSLVGRGVGADTQYF | TGTGCCAGCAGCTTAGTTGGGCGGGGGGTTGGTGCAGATACGCAGTATTTT
TRBJ2-3 | - | TRBD2 | TRBV28 | CASSHELAARDTQYF | TGTGCCAGCAGCCACGAACTAGCGGCTAGGGATACGCAGTATTTT
TRBJ2-3 | few | - | TRBV27 | CASSSLGGGDTQYF | TGTGCCAGCAGTTCCCTGGGGGGAGGAGATACGCAGTATTTT
TRBJ1-3 | few | - | TRBV6-5 | CASSYLDEPSGNTIYF | TGTGCCAGCAGTTACCTTGACGAGCCCTCTGGAAACACCATATATTTT
TRBJ1-3 | once | TRBD1 | TRBV10-1 | CASSESGQKNHSGNTIYF | TGCGCCAGCAGTGAGTCGGGACAGAAAAACCACTCTGGAAACACCATATATTTT
TRBJ2-3 | - | - | TRBV6-4 | CASSEGGATDTQYF | TGTGCCAGCAGTGAAGGGGGGGCCACAGATACGCAGTATTTT
TRBJ1-5 | - | TRBD1 | TRBV5-8 | CASSPGQGKSNQPQHF | TGTGCCAGCAGCCCGGGACAGGGTAAGAGCAATCAGCCCCAGCATTTT
TRBJ1-6 | - | - | TRBV2 | CASSAQRNSPLHF | TGTGCCAGTTCCGCCCAAAGGAATTCACCCCTCCACTTT
TRBJ2-3 | - | TRBD1 | TRBV19 | CASSIGRGLKDTQYF | TGTGCCAGTAGTATCGGCAGGGGGTTGAAAGATACGCAGTATTTT
TRBJ1-3 | - | - | TRBV9 | CASSWGEATILSSGNTIYF | TGTGCCAGCAGCTGGGGGGAGGCAACGATCTTGAGCTCTGGAAACACCATATATTTT
TRBJ1-1 | - | - | TRBV28 | CASRGVLDTEAFF | TGTGCCAGCAGGGGGGTATTGGACACTGAAGCTTTCTTT
TRBJ1-4 | few | - | TRBV7-9 | CASSTASATNEKLFF | TGTGCCAGCAGCACGGCCTCCGCAACTAATGAAAAACTGTTTTTT
TRBJ2-5 | - | - | TRBV14 | CASSQDGTPQETQYF | TGTGCCAGCAGCCAGGATGGGACGCCACAAGAGACCCAGTACTTC
TRBJ1-1 | - | - | TRBV4-1 | CASSQGYLNTEAFF | TGCGCCAGCAGCCAGGGCTATTTGAACACTGAAGCTTTCTTT
TRBJ2-5 | - | TRBD2 | TRBV18 | CASSQSLAGGTGQETQYF | TGTGCCAGCTCACAATCACTAGCGGGGGGTACCGGTCAAGAGACCCAGTACTTC
TRBJ1-3 | - | TRBD1 | TRBV4-3 | CASSLQGGAGNTIYF | TGCGCCAGCAGCCTTCAGGGGGGGGCTGGAAACACCATATATTTT
TRBJ1-1 | - | TRBD1 | TRBV5-1 | CASSVDRGGLAFF | TGCGCCAGCAGCGTGGACAGGGGGGGCTTGGCTTTCTTT
TRBJ1-2 | - | - | TRBV10-3 | CAISESALVPGYGYTF | TGTGCCATCAGTGAGTCCGCTCTCGTTCCGGGCTATGGCTACACCTTC
TRBJ1-4 | - | - | TRBV6-5 | CASSYIQAEKLFF | TGTGCCAGCAGTTACATCCAGGCCGAAAAACTGTTTTTT
TRBJ1-6 | - | - | TRBV2 | CASSPSWPLHF | TGTGCCAGCAGTCCATCTTGGCCCCTCCACTTT
TRBJ2-3 | - | - | TRBV21-1 | CATPGHCANTQYF | TGCGCCACTCCTGGTCACTGCGCAAATACGCAGTATTTT
TRBJ2-7 | - | - | TRBV7-9 | CASSPLDSYEQYF | TGTGCCAGCAGCCCCCTGGACAGTTACGAGCAGTACTTC
TRBJ1-5 | - | TRBD1 | TRBV7-9 | CASSSHHGTGGGSNQPQHF | TGTGCCAGCAGCTCACACCACGGGACAGGAGGTGGGAGCAATCAGCCCCAGCATTTT
TRBJ2-7 | - | TRBD2 | TRBV11-2 | CASSVSGGSYEQYF | TGTGCCAGCAGCGTTAGCGGGGGCTCCTACGAGCAGTACTTC
TRBJ1-2 | - | TRBD1 | TRBV18 | CASSPEWGQAMIYTNYGYTF | TGTGCCAGCTCACCAGAATGGGGACAGGCGATGATCTATACTAACTATGGCTACACCTTC
TRBJ2-1 | - | TRBD2 | TRBV7-2 | CASSFSGRHNNEQFF | TGTGCCAGCAGTTTTAGCGGGAGGCACAACAATGAGCAGTTCTTC
TRBJ2-2 | - | - | TRBV14 | CASSLQVHLANTGELFF | TGTGCCAGCAGCCTGCAGGTCCACCTCGCGAACACCGGGGAGCTGTTTTTT
TRBJ1-5 | - | TRBD1 | TRBV19 | CASSIGTGESIQPQHF | TGTGCCAGTAGTATCGGGACAGGGGAGTCTATTCAGCCCCAGCATTTT
TRBJ2-7 | - | TRBD1 | TRBV7-2 | CASSRRGQGSYEQYF | TGTGCCAGCAGCCGCCGGGGACAGGGCTCCTACGAGCAGTACTTC
TRBJ1-1 | - | TRBD1 | TRBV9 | CASSVGQGLNTEAFF | TGTGCCAGCAGCGTAGGACAGGGCCTGAACACTGAAGCTTTCTTT
TRBJ2-2 | - | TRBD1 | TRBV10-3 | CAISSTGNANTGELFF | TGTGCCATCAGCTCGACAGGGAACGCGAACACCGGGGAGCTGTTTTTT
TRBJ1-3 | - | - | TRBV21-1 | CASSKGDLGLGGNTIYF | TGTGCCAGCAGCAAAGGTGACCTAGGGTTGGGTGGAAACACCATATATTTT